These 27 T cell receptor beta chains originate from one sample sequenced in a study of blood T cell repertoires in COVID-19. Generated by immunoSEQ multiplex PCR, the TCRdb table keeps only in-frame clones and is missing some. The table includes around 150,000 clones, 75% to 90% detected once. Sequencing was carried out using peripheral blood. The receptor source for this set is an older woman with active COVID-19.

The CDR3, as DNA: TGCGCCAGCAGCCACGGGGAGAACACTGAAGCTTTCTTT. Its translation is CASSHGENTEAFF. V and J are TRBV4-1 and TRBJ1-1; D is ambiguous. This CDR3 has 13 amino acids. Trimming took off 3 bases at V and 1 base at J, with 6 bases between the two ends. The V gene's germline CDR1 is MGHRA and CDR2 YSYEKL.

This sequence joins TRBV28 and TRBJ2-1; D call uncertain. CDR1 and CDR2 from the germline V gene are MDHEN and SYDVKM. Trimming removed 2 bases from V and 1 base from J, with 9 bases in between. The CDR3 is 15 amino acids. CDR3 nucleotide sequence: TGTGCCAGCAGTTTAGCACAAGTTTCCTACAATGAGCAGTTCTTC. Translating it yields CASSLAQVSYNEQFF.

V gene TRBV21-1 combines with J gene TRBJ2-3; the table's TRBD2 call for D was not verified on the DNA. TRBV21-1 is annotated as a pseudogene. This CDR3 contains 16 residues. In DNA, the CDR3 is TGTGCCAGCAGCAAGGGACTAGCGTTTAATACAGATACGCAGTATTTT. The encoded protein is CASSKGLAFNTDTQYF.

The chain links TRBV19 to TRBJ2-1; 12 positions match TRBD2. J lost 5 bases, V lost 3 bases, and 11 bases had no gene match. Germline-derived CDR1 and CDR2 are LNHDA and SQIVND (reference sequence). This CDR3 has 18 residues. The CDR3 region is CASSIRLRTSGVDNEQFF. Here the CDR3 DNA reads TGTGCCAGTAGTATCCGGCTGAGGACTAGCGGGGTCGACAATGAGCAGTTCTTC.

The rearrangement uses TRBV7-9 and TRBJ2-7; 8 bases line up with TRBD1. Germline V gives CDR1 SEHNR, CDR2 FQNEAQ (reference sequence). V dropped 5 bases and J dropped 0; count of bases not matched to a gene: 9. This CDR3 is 16 amino acids long. CDR3 DNA sequence: TGTGCCAGCAGCCCCAAGGATACAGGGGGCTCCTACGAGCAGTACTTC. This gives the protein CASSPKDTGGSYEQYF.

This rearrangement joins TRBV3-1 (or the pseudogene TRBV3-2) to TRBJ1-4; D not certain. The V end lost 0 bases, the J end lost 8 bases, and 10 bases lay between the germline ends. Germline lookup yields CDR1 LGHDT and CDR2 YNNKEL (reference sequence). The CDR3 spans 14 residues. CDR3 protein: CASSQEVGREKLFF. CDR3 coding DNA: TGTGCCAGCAGCCAAGAAGTTGGGAGAGAAAAACTGTTTTTT.

The rearrangement links TRBV5-8 to TRBJ1-6; 10 bases agree with TRBD1. Germline assignment: CDR1 SGHTS and CDR2 YDEGEE. Losses at the gene ends were 2 bases for V and 7 bases for J; bases not matched to a gene: 3. The CDR3 is 15 amino acids. The CDR3 spells CASSFWTGGNSPLHF. The CDR3 DNA is TGTGCCAGCAGCTTTTGGACAGGGGGGAATTCACCCCTCCACTTT.

J is TRBJ1-4 and V is TRBV7-9; maybe TRBD1 (6 bases). Germline V CDR1 and CDR2: SEHNR, FQNEAQ (reference sequence). There are 14 residues in the CDR3. The V end lost 7 bases, the J end lost 8 bases, and 17 bases lay between the germline ends. The CDR3, as DNA: TGTGCCAGCACCGAGGGGGAAGCCAAGGAAAAACTGTTTTTT. Its protein product is CASTEGEAKEKLFF.

The chain links TRBV14 to TRBJ2-7, with unresolved D. Germline V gene data show CDR1 as SGHDN and CDR2 as FVKESK. This CDR3 contains 14 residues. V was clipped by 1 base and J by 4 bases, with 11 bases between them. The CDR3 sequence is CASSQGLGVYEQYF. The CDR3 DNA is TGTGCCAGCAGCCAAGGGCTTGGTGTGTACGAGCAGTACTTC.

The chain links TRBV9 to TRBJ2-1, with 7 bases aligning to TRBD2. The CDR3 is 15 residues long. V dropped 0 bases and J dropped 6; count of bases not matched to a gene: 6. Germline values: CDR1 SGDLS, CDR2 YYNGEE. The CDR3 protein is CASSVGGGSVNEQFF. CDR3 DNA: TGTGCCAGCAGCGTAGGGGGCGGGAGCGTCAATGAGCAGTTCTTC.

The chain joins TRBV11-2 to TRBJ2-2, with 10 bases fitting TRBD2. This CDR3 contains 17 residues. Trimming at V came to 1 base and at J to 3 bases, leaving 5 bases not matched to a gene. CDR1 SGHAT and CDR2 FQNNGV come from the germline V gene. CDR3 loop: CASSLGLGLADTGELFF. The DNA of the CDR3 is TGTGCCAGCAGCTTAGGCCTTGGACTAGCGGACACCGGGGAGCTGTTTTTT.

The chain couples TRBV18 to TRBJ2-7; D is possibly TRBD2 (7 bases). Germline CDR1 and CDR2: KGHSH and LQKENI. The CDR3 has 14 amino acids. Trimming shortened V by 3 bases and J by 6 bases, and 15 bases separated the two germline ends. The CDR3 bases are TGTGCCAGCTCACCCCCTGGGGGGGGGCGCGAGCAGTACTTC. The encoded protein is CASSPPGGGREQYF. Using reference TRBV18 and TRBJ2-7 for the parts outside the CDR3, the full variable domain is NAGVMQNPRHLVRRRGQEARLRCSPMKGHSHVYWYRQLPEEGLKFMVYLQKENIIDESGMPKERFSAEFPKEGPSILRIQQVVRGDSAAYFCASSPPGGGREQYFGPGTRLTVT.

The V and J genes are TRBV6-1 and TRBJ1-5; 9 nucleotides agree with TRBD1. Germline assignment: CDR1 MNHNS and CDR2 SASEGT. V lost 2 bases to trimming and J lost 4 bases; unmatched junction nucleotides: 12. This CDR3 is 18 amino acids long. As DNA, the CDR3 is TGTGCCAGCAGTGAATCACTCGGGACAGGGACAAGTAATCAGCCCCAGCATTTT. Translated, it gives CASSESLGTGTSNQPQHF.

The rearrangement links TRBV11-3 to TRBJ1-1; TRBD1 might be the D (5 bases). The germline CDR1 and CDR2 sequences are SGHNT and YENEEA. The CDR3 consists of 13 residues. The germline V and J ends were trimmed by 5 bases and 4 bases, with 11 bases remaining between them. The CDR3 bases are TGTGCCAGCAGCCGTGACGGGGGCACTGAAGCTTTCTTT. Translating gives CASSRDGGTEAFF. Drawing the rest from reference TRBV11-3 and TRBJ1-1, the complete variable domain is EAGVVQSPRYKIIEKKQPVAFWCNPISGHNTLYWYLQNLGQGPELLIRYENEEAVDDSQLPKDRFSAERLKGVDSTLKIQPAELGDSAVYLCASSRDGGTEAFFGQGTRLTVV.

The J gene is TRBJ2-1, the V gene TRBV19; 7 bases are shared with TRBD2. The CDR3 consists of 14 residues. V dropped 5 bases and J dropped 7; count of bases not matched to a gene: 8. The V gene's germline CDR1 is LNHDA and CDR2 SQIVND (reference sequence). This chain's CDR3 is CASSRTRIRNEQFF. CDR3 in DNA: TGTGCCAGTAGTCGGACTAGGATAAGGAATGAGCAGTTCTTC.

The chain has TRBV30 and TRBJ1-1, with unresolved D. The CDR3 loop spans 13 amino acids. The V and J ends lost 1 base and 1 base respectively, with 7 bases between them. Germline V gene lookup returns CDR1 GTSNPN and CDR2 SVGIG (reference sequence). The CDR3, as DNA: TGTGCCTGGAGTGCCTCAGAGAACACTGAAGCTTTCTTT. It specifies CAWSASENTEAFF.

The chain combines TRBV7-9 with TRBJ1-2; D is ambiguous. CDR3 size: 13 residues. Germline CDR1 is SEHNR and CDR2 is FQNEAQ (reference sequence). With 3 bases removed from V and 3 bases from J, the gap between germline ends came to 8 bases. The CDR3 bases are TGTGCCAGCAGCTTCCCGGAGGACTATGGCTACACCTTC. Residues: CASSFPEDYGYTF.

This chain connects TRBV6-4 to TRBJ2-3, with unresolved D. V lost 4 bases to trimming and J lost 0 bases, with 14 bases between them. The germline CDR1 and CDR2 sequences are MRHNA and SNTAGT. The CDR3 covers 16 residues. The DNA of the CDR3 is TGTGCCAGCAGTGGTGATAGCTTTTCCAGCACAGATACGCAGTATTTT. Its protein product is CASSGDSFSSTDTQYF.

This clone was recorded only once. The gene calls are TRBV28 and TRBJ1-1; 9 bases agree with TRBD1. The CDR3 sequence is 13 residues long. Per germline, CDR1 MDHEN and CDR2 SYDVKM. J gave up 5 bases and V 7 bases, and 5 bases lay outside the gene matches. The CDR3 bases are TGTGCCAGCAACAGGGGGCTGGGGACTGAAGCTTTCTTT. Translated, it gives CASNRGLGTEAFF.

This clone occurred once. The chain links TRBV25-1 to TRBJ2-5, with TRBD1 as a possible D gene (6 bases). The V end lost 1 base, the J end lost 1 base, and 13 bases lay between the germline ends. Germline V gene lookup returns CDR1 MGHDK and CDR2 SYGVNS. The CDR3 covers 16 residues. The CDR3: CASSEWGTKGQETQYF. DNA of the CDR3: TGTGCCAGCAGTGAATGGGGGACAAAGGGCCAAGAGACCCAGTACTTC.

The table lists this clone with a few counts. V is TRBV11-2 and J is TRBJ2-7; D gene uncertain. Trimming left V 5 bases short and J 2 bases short, with 7 bases between. Germline assignment: CDR1 SGHAT and CDR2 FQNNGV. The CDR3 has 12 amino acids. The CDR3 DNA sequence: TGTGCCAGCAGCCCATCCCCCTACGAGCAGTACTTC. This encodes CASSPSPYEQYF.

The rearrangement uses TRBV5-1 and TRBJ2-1; 7 positions agree with TRBD2. Germline-derived CDR1 and CDR2 are SGHRS and YFSETQ. The CDR3 extends over 14 amino acids. Unmatched junction bases numbered 8, after V lost 8 bases and J lost 3 bases. CDR3 nucleotides: TGCGCCAGTTCCGTAGGGACTATCTACAATGAGCAGTTCTTC. Translating gives CASSVGTIYNEQFF.

CDR3 protein: CASSYREQNSPLHF. The CDR3 bases are TGTGCCAGCAGTTACCGGGAGCAAAATTCACCCCTCCACTTT. This chain connects TRBV27 to TRBJ1-6; D uncertain. The CDR3 runs 14 residues. V was pared by 4 bases and J by 7 bases, with 11 bases between. Germline lookup yields CDR1 MNHEY and CDR2 SMNVEV (reference sequence).

V usage is TRBV14 and J usage is TRBJ2-7; 7 bases align to TRBD2. The CDR3 is made up of 13 amino acids. Germline CDR1 and CDR2: SGHDN and FVKESK. The junction had 5 bases not matched to a gene; V was cut back by 5 bases and J by 4 bases. CDR3 sequence: CASSFLSGYEQYF. Written as DNA, the CDR3 is TGTGCCAGCAGCTTCCTTAGCGGGTACGAGCAGTACTTC.

V is TRBV7-2 and J is TRBJ2-5, with a possible D match to TRBD1 (6 bases). Germline-derived CDR1 and CDR2 are SGHTA and FQGNSA. This CDR3 comprises 14 residues. V was clipped by 7 bases and J by 3 bases, with 15 bases between them. CDR3 sequence: CASNNPGHKETQYF. The CDR3 DNA is TGTGCCAGCAACAATCCGGGACACAAAGAGACCCAGTACTTC.

The chain employs TRBV15 and TRBJ1-1; perhaps TRBD1 as D (5 bases). The ends were cut back, 8 bases at V and 3 bases at J, with 19 bases in the middle. The CDR3 runs to 15 residues. CDR1 is LNHNV and CDR2 is YYDKDF in the germline V gene (reference sequence). CDR3 nucleotides: TGTGCCACCCAACCCGGGCCCCCGGGGGACACTGAAGCTTTCTTT. Translation: CATQPGPPGDTEAFF. The full variable domain, completed using reference TRBV15 and TRBJ1-1, is DAMVIQNPRYQVTQFGKPVTLSCSQTLNHNVMYWYQQKSSQAPKLLFHYYDKDFNNEADTPDNFQSRRPNTSFCFLDIRSPGLGDTAMYLCATQPGPPGDTEAFFGQGTRLTVV.

The chain is built from TRBV19 and TRBJ2-3, with 13 bases lining up with TRBD2. The CDR3 is 22 residues long. Germline CDR1 and CDR2: LNHDA and SQIVND (reference sequence). J gave up 3 bases and V 3 bases, and 21 bases lay outside the gene matches. CDR3: CASSIPPGRLAGGSSKTDTQYF. CDR3 nucleotide sequence: TGTGCCAGTAGTATCCCCCCCGGCCGACTAGCGGGAGGTTCCTCTAAGACAGATACGCAGTATTTT.